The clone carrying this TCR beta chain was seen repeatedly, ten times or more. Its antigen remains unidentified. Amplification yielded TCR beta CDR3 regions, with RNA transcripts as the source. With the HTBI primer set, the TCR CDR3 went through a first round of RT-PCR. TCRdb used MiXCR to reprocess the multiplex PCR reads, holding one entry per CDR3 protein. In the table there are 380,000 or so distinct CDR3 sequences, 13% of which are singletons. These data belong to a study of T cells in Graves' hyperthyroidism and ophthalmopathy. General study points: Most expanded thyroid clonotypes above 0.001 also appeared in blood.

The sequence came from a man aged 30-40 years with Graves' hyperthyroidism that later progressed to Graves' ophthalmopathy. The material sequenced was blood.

The CDR3 sequence: CATSRRKGDTEAFF. The CDR3 DNA follows: TGTGCCACCAGCAGACGGAAGGGTGACACTGAAGCTTTCTTT. This sequence joins TRBV15 and TRBJ1-1; D gene unclear. The CDR3 runs to 14 residues. Trimming stripped 2 bases from V and 3 bases from J, with 10 bases between. Per the germline V gene, CDR1 is LNHNV and CDR2 is YYDKDF (reference sequence).